The source of this T cell receptor (beta chain) is a study of T cells in Graves' hyperthyroidism and ophthalmopathy. This clonotype was counted ten times or more. Hyperthyroidism, newly diagnosed and lasting under 2 months, affected patients aged 18 to 65. Amplification targeted TCR beta CDR3 regions from RNA transcripts. HTBI primers drove first-round RT-PCR of the TCR CDR3. One entry per CDR3 protein results from TCRdb running MiXCR on the multiplex PCR reads. The top ten clones hold 5.5% to 7.5% of a sample with some 600,000 distinct CDR3 sequences, approximately 13% of them seen once. Trimming removed 8 bases from V and 7 bases from J; junction bases left unmatched: 6. CDR3 length: 12 residues. Germline CDR1 and CDR2: MNHEY and SVGEGT.

The sequence came from a woman aged 25-40 years with Graves' hyperthyroidism that later progressed to Graves' ophthalmopathy. The V call is TRBV6-2 or TRBV6-3, the J call TRBJ1-2; 8 bases match TRBD1. Sequenced input: blood. The CDR3 nucleotides are TGTGCCAGCCTGGACAGGGAGTCTGGCTACACCTTC. Its translation: CASLDRESGYTF.